The present T cell receptor (beta chain) was sequenced within a study of cytomegalovirus exposure and HLA in healthy donors. The donors were members of the roughly 120-subject validation cohort (separate from the 666-subject first cohort). The CDR3 is 13 amino acids. Trimming took 5 bases from V and 4 from J, leaving 11 bases between them. Per germline, CDR1 SGHTA and CDR2 FQGTGA. With respect to this clone: The antigen is not known.

The protocol was immunoSEQ multiplex PCR, while the TCRdb copy is restricted to in-frame clones and leaves out a portion. The sample shows hundreds of thousands of clones, roughly 88% of them seen only once. General observations from the study: Cytomegalovirus status, reportedly, was diagnosed with high specificity and sensitivity by the classifier. The dataset shows that most TCR sequences were rare, while some public TCRs occurred in many donors.

Sequenced material: PBMCs. This TCR came from a woman younger than 30 in good health and CMV-seronegative. This rearrangement joins TRBV7-3 to TRBJ2-5; possibly TRBD2 for D (6 bases). The CDR3 here is CASSARERETQYF. The CDR3 nucleotides read TGTGCCAGCAGCGCACGGGAGAGAGAGACCCAGTACTTC.